Below, 17 T cell receptor beta chains from the same sample are listed, as sequenced in a study of identical twins. TCRdb re-called the 5' RACE reads with MiXCR, one entry per CDR3 protein. The profile shows a few hundred thousand distinct CDR3 sequences, about 18% of them singletons. Sequencing was done on a sample of naive T cells sorted from blood. Every receptor here comes from a man aged 50-60 years in good health.

In this sample, this clonotype turned up a few times. The chain joins TRBV18 to TRBJ2-5; D might be TRBD2 (5 bases). Germline-derived CDR1 and CDR2 are KGHSH and LQKENI. The CDR3 runs 15 residues. V was trimmed by 1 base and J by 4 bases, leaving 13 bases between them. In nucleotides, the CDR3 is TGTGCCAGCTCACCACTTGCTCTGGCGGGAGAGACCCAGTACTTC. Amino acid sequence: CASSPLALAGETQYF.

This clonotype has a count of ten or more. The gene calls are TRBV7-2 and TRBJ2-2; 10 bases align to TRBD1. Germline loops: CDR1 SGHTA, CDR2 FQGNSA. The CDR3 is 16 residues long. Germline trimming cut 5 bases from V and 7 bases from J; bases unmatched to any gene: 10. The CDR3 nucleotides are TGTGCCAGCAGCCCACAAGACAGGGGGCTTGACGGGGAGCTGTTTTTT. This codes for CASSPQDRGLDGELFF.

The chain links TRBV5-1 to TRBJ1-1; D possibly corresponds to TRBD1 (6 bases). Per the germline V gene, CDR1 is SGHRS and CDR2 is YFSETQ. The CDR3 is 13 residues long. Deletions cut 2 bases from V and 7 bases from J, with 12 bases between. The CDR3 nucleotides are TGCGCCAGCAGCTTAGAACAGGGCGTTGAAGCTTTCTTT. Protein: CASSLEQGVEAFF. Full variable domain (remainder filled in from reference TRBV5-1 and TRBJ1-1): KAGVTQTPRYLIKTRGQQVTLSCSPISGHRSVSWYQQTPGQGLQFLFEYFSETQRNKGNFPGRFSGRQFSNSRSEMNVSTLELGDSALYLCASSLEQGVEAFFGQGTRLTVV.

The rearrangement joins TRBV18 to TRBJ2-1; 9 nucleotides line up with TRBD1. Germline V gene data show CDR1 as KGHSH and CDR2 as LQKENI. The ends lost 4 bases at V and 6 bases at J; junction bases unmatched: 7. The CDR3 length is 15 residues. The CDR3 loop reads CASSLQGAGVNEQFF. The CDR3 region has the DNA TGTGCCAGCTCACTACAGGGGGCAGGGGTCAATGAGCAGTTCTTC.

The chain recombines TRBV15 with TRBJ1-6; D call uncertain. The CDR3 contains 14 residues. Germline values: CDR1 LNHNV, CDR2 YYDKDF (reference sequence). The V gene lost 0 bases and the J gene lost 7 bases, with 7 bases spanning the gap. The DNA for the CDR3 is TGTGCCACCAGCAGAGATGATCAGAATTCACCCCTCCACTTT. Its translation: CATSRDDQNSPLHF.

In its sample, this clonotype was seen many times. This chain uses TRBV12-3 or TRBV12-4 with TRBJ2-2; TRBD1 agrees at 8 bases. V was pared by 6 bases and J by 0 bases, with 9 bases of the junction left unmatched. The CDR3 length is 17 residues. This CDR3 is CASSLDGTGPNTGELFF. CDR3 nucleotides: TGTGCCAGCAGCCTAGACGGGACAGGACCGAACACCGGGGAGCTGTTTTTT.

At least ten counts were recorded for this clonotype. This chain connects TRBV15 to TRBJ2-3; the D is unclear. V lost 0 bases and J 6 bases, leaving 10 bases between the germline ends. This CDR3 region has 14 residues. The germline gives CDR1 LNHNV, CDR2 YYDKDF (reference sequence). The CDR3 loop reads CATSREERRDTQYF. In nucleotides, the CDR3 is TGTGCCACCAGCAGAGAGGAACGGCGGGATACGCAGTATTTT.

The chain is built from TRBV12-3 or TRBV12-4 and TRBJ2-1, with 8 bases fitting TRBD2. Trimming took 6 bases from V and 4 from J; bases not matched to a gene: 5. The CDR3 consists of 14 residues. CDR3 in DNA: TGTGCCAGCAGACGAGCGGGGGAGTACAATGAGCAGTTCTTC. Translation: CASRRAGEYNEQFF.

The chain has TRBV27 and TRBJ2-7; 7 bases are a match to TRBD1. V gave up 8 bases and J gave up 6 bases; unmatched junction bases: 10. CDR3 length: 13 residues. The germline CDR1 and CDR2 sequences are MNHEY and SMNVEV (reference sequence). CDR3 region: CASGRDRVGEQYF. Here the CDR3 DNA reads TGTGCCAGCGGCAGGGACAGAGTGGGCGAGCAGTACTTC.

Here the CDR3 DNA reads TGTGCCAGCAGCCCCCGGGGCGCGGGAGGTTACAATGAGCAGTTCTTC. Encoded protein: CASSPRGAGGYNEQFF. The rearrangement links TRBV4-2 to TRBJ2-1; 8 positions match TRBD2. This CDR3 has 16 amino acids. Germline trimming cut 4 bases from V and 4 bases from J; bases unmatched to any gene: 9. Germline V CDR1 and CDR2: LGHNA, YNFKEQ.

Only a few counts were recorded for this clonotype. The V call is TRBV20-1, the J call TRBJ1-2; weak D call: TRBD1 (5 bases). The V gene's germline CDR1 is DFQATT and CDR2 SNEGSKA (reference sequence). V gave up 4 bases and J gave up 4 bases, with 16 bases separating them. The CDR3 runs to 14 residues. CDR3 DNA sequence: TGCAGTGCTACCACTACAGGTTTTGGCTATGGCTACACCTTC. Translated, it gives CSATTTGFGYGYTF.

The chain recombines TRBV20-1 with TRBJ2-7, with D maybe TRBD1 (6 bases). Trimming took 0 bases from V and 1 from J, leaving 16 bases between them. Germline V gene lookup returns CDR1 DFQATT and CDR2 SNEGSKA (reference sequence). The CDR3 totals 16 residues. The CDR3 bases are TGCAGTGCTAGAGATTACCAACAGGGAGCTTCCTACGAGCAGTACTTC. This codes for CSARDYQQGASYEQYF.

This clonotype has only a few counts. The chain has TRBV19 and TRBJ1-1; D remains unclear. Trimming removed 4 bases at V and 0 bases at J, with 6 bases between. This CDR3 is built from 13 residues. CDR1 and CDR2 from the germline V gene are LNHDA and SQIVND (reference sequence). DNA for the CDR3: TGTGCCAGTAGTACCACAGTGAACACTGAAGCTTTCTTT. It codes for CASSTTVNTEAFF.

The sample holds many counts of this clonotype. The rearrangement links TRBV25-1 to TRBJ2-7; D not certain. Germline loops: CDR1 MGHDK, CDR2 SYGVNS. CDR3 length equals 11 residues. Trimming shortened V by 1 base and J by 2 bases, and 0 bases separated the two germline ends. The chain's CDR3 is CASSESYEQYF. CDR3 coding DNA: TGTGCCAGCAGTGAATCCTACGAGCAGTACTTC.

The chain couples TRBV5-1 to TRBJ1-1; no firm D call. Between the trimmed V and J ends, which lost 1 base and 3 bases, there was a span of 13 bases. The length of the CDR3 is 15 residues. CDR1 and CDR2 (germline): SGHRS, YFSETQ. The CDR3 DNA is TGCGCCAGCAGCTTGTCAGGAGCGAAGGACACTGAAGCTTTCTTT. Translation gives CASSLSGAKDTEAFF.

V usage is TRBV19 and J usage is TRBJ2-1, with 9 bases fitting TRBD2. From germline, CDR1 is LNHDA and CDR2 SQIVND (reference sequence). CDR3 length: 15 residues. V trimming: 3 bases; J trimming: 7 bases; junction bases outside the gene matches: 7. The CDR3 sequence: CASSMSAGGPNEQFF. CDR3 in DNA: TGTGCCAGTAGTATGAGCGCGGGGGGGCCAAATGAGCAGTTCTTC. The variable domain in full, with the rest retrieved from reference TRBV19 and TRBJ2-1, is DGGITQSPKYLFRKEGQNVTLSCEQNLNHDAMYWYRQDPGQGLRLIYYSQIVNDFQKGDIAEGYSVSREKKESFPLTVTSAQKNPTAFYLCASSMSAGGPNEQFFGPGTRLTVL.

The genes are TRBV7-6 and TRBJ2-1; tentatively, D is TRBD2 (5 bases). CDR1 is SGHVS and CDR2 is FNYEAQ in the germline V gene. CDR3 length: 13 residues. V was clipped by 3 bases and J by 8 bases, with 11 bases between them. The CDR3 bases are TGTGCCAGCAGCTTCCTTAACGGGGATGAGCAGTTCTTC. Protein sequence: CASSFLNGDEQFF.